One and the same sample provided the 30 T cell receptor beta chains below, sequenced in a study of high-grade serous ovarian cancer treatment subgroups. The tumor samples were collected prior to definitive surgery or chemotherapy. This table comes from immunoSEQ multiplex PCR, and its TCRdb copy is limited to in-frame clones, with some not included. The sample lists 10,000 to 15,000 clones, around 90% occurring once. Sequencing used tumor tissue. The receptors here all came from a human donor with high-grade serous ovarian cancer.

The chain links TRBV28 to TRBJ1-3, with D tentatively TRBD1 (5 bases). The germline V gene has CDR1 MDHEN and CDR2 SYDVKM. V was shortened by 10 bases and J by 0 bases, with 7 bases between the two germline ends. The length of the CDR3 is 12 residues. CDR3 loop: CAIGHSGNTIYF. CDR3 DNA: TGTGCCATCGGACACTCTGGAAACACCATATATTTT.

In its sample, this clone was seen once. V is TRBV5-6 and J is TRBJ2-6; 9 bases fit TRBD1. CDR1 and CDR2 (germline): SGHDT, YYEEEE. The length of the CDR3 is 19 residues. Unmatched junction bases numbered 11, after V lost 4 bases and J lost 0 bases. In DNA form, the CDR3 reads TGTGCCAGCAGCCCGGACAGGGGAGGTACGGGCTCTGGGGCCAACGTCCTGACTTTC. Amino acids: CASSPDRGGTGSGANVLTF.

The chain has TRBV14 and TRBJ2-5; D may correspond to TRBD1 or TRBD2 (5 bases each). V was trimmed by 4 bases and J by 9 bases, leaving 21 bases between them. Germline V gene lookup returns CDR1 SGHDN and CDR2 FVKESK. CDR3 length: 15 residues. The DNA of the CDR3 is TGTGCCAGCAGCCCGGTGACAGAAAACCGAGGGGCCCAGTACTTC. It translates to CASSPVTENRGAQYF.

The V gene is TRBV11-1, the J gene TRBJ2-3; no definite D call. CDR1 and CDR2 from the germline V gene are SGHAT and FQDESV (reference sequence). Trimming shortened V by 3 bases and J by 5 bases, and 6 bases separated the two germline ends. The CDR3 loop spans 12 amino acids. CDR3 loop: CASSFGEDTQYF. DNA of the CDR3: TGTGCCAGCAGCTTCGGTGAAGATACGCAGTATTTT.

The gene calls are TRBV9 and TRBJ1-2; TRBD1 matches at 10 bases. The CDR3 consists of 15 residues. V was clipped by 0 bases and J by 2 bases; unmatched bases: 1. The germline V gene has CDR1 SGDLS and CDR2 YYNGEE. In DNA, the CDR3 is TGTGCCAGCAGCGTAGAGGGACAGGGGAACTATGGCTACACCTTC. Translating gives CASSVEGQGNYGYTF.

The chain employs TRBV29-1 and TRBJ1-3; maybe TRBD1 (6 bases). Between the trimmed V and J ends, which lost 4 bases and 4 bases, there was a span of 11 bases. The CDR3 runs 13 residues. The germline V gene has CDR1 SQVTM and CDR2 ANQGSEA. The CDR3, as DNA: TGCAGCGTTGGAGGACAGTCCGGAAACACCATATATTTT. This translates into CSVGGQSGNTIYF.

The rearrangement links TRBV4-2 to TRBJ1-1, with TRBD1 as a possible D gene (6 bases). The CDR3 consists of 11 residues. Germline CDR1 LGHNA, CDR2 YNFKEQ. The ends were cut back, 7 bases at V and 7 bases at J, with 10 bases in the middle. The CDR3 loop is CASTQGGEAFF. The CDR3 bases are TGTGCCAGCACACAGGGAGGTGAAGCTTTCTTT.

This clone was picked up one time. Here the CDR3 reads CASSPDRQGSEQYF. The CDR3, as DNA: TGTGCCAGCTCACCAGATCGGCAGGGATCCGAGCAGTACTTC. The J gene is TRBJ2-7, the V gene TRBV18; the D gene is possibly TRBD1 (5 bases). CDR3 size: 14 residues. The V gene's germline CDR1 is KGHSH and CDR2 LQKENI. Trimming pared 2 bases from V and 6 bases from J, leaving 14 bases between.

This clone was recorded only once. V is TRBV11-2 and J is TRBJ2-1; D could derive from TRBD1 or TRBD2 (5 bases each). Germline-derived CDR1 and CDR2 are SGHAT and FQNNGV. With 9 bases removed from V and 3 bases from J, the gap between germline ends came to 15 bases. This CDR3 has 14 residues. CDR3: CASARGALYNEQFF. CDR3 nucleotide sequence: TGTGCCAGTGCTCGAGGGGCCCTCTACAATGAGCAGTTCTTC.

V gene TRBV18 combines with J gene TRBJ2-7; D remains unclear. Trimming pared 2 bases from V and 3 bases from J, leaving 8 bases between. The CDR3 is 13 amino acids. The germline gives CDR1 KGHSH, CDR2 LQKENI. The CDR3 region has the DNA TGTGCCAGCTCACCAGGGCAGGACTACGAGCAGTACTTC. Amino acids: CASSPGQDYEQYF.

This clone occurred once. The CDR3 DNA reads TGCGCCAGCAGTGTACTGAACACTGAAGCTTTCTTT. Translated: CASSVLNTEAFF. This chain uses TRBV10-2 with TRBJ1-1; D gene uncertain. CDR1 is WSHSY and CDR2 is SAAADI in the germline V gene. The V end lost 4 bases, the J end lost 0 bases, and 3 bases lay between the germline ends. This CDR3 is built from 12 residues.

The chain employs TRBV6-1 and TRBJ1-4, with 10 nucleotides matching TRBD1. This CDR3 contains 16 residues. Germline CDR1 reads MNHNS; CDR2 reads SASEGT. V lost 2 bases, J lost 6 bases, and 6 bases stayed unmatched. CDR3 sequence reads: CASSESLGTGDEKLFF. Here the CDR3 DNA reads TGTGCCAGCAGTGAATCCCTTGGGACAGGGGATGAAAAACTGTTTTTT.

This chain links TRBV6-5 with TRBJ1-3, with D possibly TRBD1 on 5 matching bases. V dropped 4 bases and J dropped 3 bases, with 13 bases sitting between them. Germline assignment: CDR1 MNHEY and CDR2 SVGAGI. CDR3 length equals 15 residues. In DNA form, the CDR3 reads TGTGCCAGCAGTTCGGCGGACAAGATTGGAAACACCATATATTTT. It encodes CASSSADKIGNTIYF.

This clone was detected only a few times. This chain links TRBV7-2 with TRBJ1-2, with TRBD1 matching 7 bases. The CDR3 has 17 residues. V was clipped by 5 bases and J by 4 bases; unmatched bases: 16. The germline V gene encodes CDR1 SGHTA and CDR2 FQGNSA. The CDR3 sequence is CASSQPTGNHQGYGYTF. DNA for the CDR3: TGTGCCAGCAGCCAACCGACAGGGAACCACCAAGGCTATGGCTACACCTTC.

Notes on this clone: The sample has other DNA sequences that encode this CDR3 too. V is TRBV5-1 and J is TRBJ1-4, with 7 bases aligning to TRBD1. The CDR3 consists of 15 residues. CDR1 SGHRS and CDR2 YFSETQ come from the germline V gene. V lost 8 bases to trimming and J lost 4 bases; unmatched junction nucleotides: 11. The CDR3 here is CASSSTGAVNEKLFF. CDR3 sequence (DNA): TGCGCCAGTAGTTCTACAGGGGCCGTTAATGAAAAACTGTTTTTT.

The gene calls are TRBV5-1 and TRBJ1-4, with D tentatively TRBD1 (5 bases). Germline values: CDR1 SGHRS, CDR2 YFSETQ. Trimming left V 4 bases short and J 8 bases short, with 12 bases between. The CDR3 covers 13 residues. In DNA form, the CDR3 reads TGCGCCAGCAGCAGTCAGGGCGGGGAAAAACTGTTTTTT. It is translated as CASSSQGGEKLFF.

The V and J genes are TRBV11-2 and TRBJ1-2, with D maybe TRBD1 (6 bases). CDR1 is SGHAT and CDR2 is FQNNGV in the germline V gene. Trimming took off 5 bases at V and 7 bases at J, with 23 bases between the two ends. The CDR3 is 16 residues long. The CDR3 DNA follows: TGTGCCAGCAGCCCGTGGGCTGGGGGGCCGACCGGTGGCTACACCTTC. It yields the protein CASSPWAGGPTGGYTF.

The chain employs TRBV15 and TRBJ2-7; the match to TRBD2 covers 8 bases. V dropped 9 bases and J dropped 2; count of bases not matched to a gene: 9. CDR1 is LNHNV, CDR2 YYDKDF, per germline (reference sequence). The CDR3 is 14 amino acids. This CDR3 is CATATGGAPYEQYF. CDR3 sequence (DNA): TGTGCCACAGCAACCGGGGGGGCACCCTACGAGCAGTACTTC.

The CDR3 loop is CASSFGGKQETQYF. CDR3 in DNA: TGTGCCAGCAGTTTTGGGGGCAAACAAGAGACCCAGTACTTC. V usage is TRBV28 and J usage is TRBJ2-5; maybe TRBD1 (6 bases). Germline V lookup: CDR1 MDHEN, CDR2 SYDVKM. The CDR3 is 14 amino acids. Trimming left V 3 bases short and J 2 bases short, with 10 bases between.

CDR3 region: CASSLRDTELYGYTF. CDR3 nucleotide sequence: TGTGCCAGCAGCCTTAGGGACACAGAACTCTATGGCTACACCTTC. The chain is built from TRBV11-1 and TRBJ1-2, with TRBD1 as a possible D gene (6 bases). This CDR3 comprises 15 residues. The V end was cut by 5 bases, the J end by 4 bases, with 17 bases between. Looked up from germline, CDR1 is SGHAT and CDR2 is FQDESV (reference sequence). The whole variable domain, remainder taken from reference TRBV11-1 and TRBJ1-2, is EAEVAQSPRYKITEKSQAVAFWCDPISGHATLYWYRQILGQGPELLVQFQDESVVDDSQLPKDRFSAERLKGVDSTLKIQPAELGDSAMYLCASSLRDTELYGYTFGSGTRLTVV.

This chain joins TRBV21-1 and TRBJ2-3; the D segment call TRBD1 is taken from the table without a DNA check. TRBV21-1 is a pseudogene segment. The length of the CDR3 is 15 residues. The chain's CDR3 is CASSSRGTGTDTQYF. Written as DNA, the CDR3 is TGTGCCAGCAGCAGCAGGGGGACGGGCACAGATACGCAGTATTTT.

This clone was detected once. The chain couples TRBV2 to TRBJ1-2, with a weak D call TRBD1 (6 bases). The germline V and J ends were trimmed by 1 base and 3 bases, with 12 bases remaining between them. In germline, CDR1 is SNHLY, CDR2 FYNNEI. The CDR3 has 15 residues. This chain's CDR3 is CASSEGWGGDYGYTF. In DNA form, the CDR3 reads TGTGCCAGCAGTGAAGGGTGGGGGGGCGACTATGGCTACACCTTC.

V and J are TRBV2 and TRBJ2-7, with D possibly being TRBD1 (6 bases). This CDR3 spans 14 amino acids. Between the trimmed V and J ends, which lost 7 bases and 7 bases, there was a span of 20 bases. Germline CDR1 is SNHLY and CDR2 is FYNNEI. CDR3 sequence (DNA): TGTGCCAGCAAAACAGGGTTGGCAAATTGGGAGCAGTACGTC. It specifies CASKTGLANWEQYV.

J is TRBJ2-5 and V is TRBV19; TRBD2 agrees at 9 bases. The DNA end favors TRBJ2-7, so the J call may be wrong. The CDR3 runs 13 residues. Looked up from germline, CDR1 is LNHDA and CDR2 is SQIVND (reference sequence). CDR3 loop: CASRPSGAYEQYF. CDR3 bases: TGTGCCAGTCGCCCTAGCGGGGCCTACGAGCAGTACTTC.

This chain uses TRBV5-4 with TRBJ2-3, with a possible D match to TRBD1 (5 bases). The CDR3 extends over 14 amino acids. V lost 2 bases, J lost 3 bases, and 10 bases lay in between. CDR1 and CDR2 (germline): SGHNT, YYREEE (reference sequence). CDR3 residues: CASSFSRVTDTQYF. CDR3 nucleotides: TGTGCCAGCAGCTTTAGCAGGGTAACAGATACGCAGTATTTT.

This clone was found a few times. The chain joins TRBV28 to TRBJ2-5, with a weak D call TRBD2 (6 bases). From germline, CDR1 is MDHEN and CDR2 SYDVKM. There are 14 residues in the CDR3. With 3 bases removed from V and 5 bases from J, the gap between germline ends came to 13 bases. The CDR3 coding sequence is TGTGCCAGCAGTTTCAAGGAGGGGCGGGAGACCCAGTACTTC. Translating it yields CASSFKEGRETQYF.

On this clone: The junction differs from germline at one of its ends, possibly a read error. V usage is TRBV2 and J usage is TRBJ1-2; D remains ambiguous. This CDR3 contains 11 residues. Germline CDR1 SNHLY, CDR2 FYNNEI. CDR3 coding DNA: TGTGCCAGCAGTGAAGCTGGAGGACCCTCCTTC. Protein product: CASSEAGGPSF.

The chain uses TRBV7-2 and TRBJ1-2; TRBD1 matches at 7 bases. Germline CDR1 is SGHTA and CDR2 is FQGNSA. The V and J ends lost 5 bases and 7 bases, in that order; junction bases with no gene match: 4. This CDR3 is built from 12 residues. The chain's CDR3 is CASSPQGVGYTF. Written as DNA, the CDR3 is TGTGCCAGCAGCCCCCAGGGGGTTGGCTACACCTTC.

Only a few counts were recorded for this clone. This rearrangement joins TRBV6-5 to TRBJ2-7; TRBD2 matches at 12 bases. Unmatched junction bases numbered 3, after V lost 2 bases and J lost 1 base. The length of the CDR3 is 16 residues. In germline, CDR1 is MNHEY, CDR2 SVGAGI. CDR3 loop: CASSYTGLAGSYEQYF. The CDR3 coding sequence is TGTGCCAGCAGTTACACCGGACTAGCGGGGTCCTACGAGCAGTACTTC.

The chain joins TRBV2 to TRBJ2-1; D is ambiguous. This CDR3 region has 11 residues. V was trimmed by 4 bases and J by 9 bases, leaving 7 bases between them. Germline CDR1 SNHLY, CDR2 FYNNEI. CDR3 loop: CASSVRFEQFF. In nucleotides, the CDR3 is TGTGCCAGCAGTGTAAGATTTGAGCAGTTCTTC.